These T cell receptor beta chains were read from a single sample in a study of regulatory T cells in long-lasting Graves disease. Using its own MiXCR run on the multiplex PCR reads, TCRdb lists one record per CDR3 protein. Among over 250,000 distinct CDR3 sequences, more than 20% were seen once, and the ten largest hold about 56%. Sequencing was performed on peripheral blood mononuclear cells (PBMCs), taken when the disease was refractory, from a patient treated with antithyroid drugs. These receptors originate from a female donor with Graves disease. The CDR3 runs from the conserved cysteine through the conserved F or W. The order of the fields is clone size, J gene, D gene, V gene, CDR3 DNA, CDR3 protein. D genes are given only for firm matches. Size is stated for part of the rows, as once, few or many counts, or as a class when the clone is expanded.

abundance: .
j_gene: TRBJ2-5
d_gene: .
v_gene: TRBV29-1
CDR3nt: TGCAGCCTCCTGGGGGCAGCGTCGTACCAAGAGACCCAGTACTTC
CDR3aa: CSLLGAASYQETQYF

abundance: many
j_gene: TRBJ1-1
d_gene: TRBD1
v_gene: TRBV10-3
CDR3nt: TGTGCCATCTTGCCAGGGGGCATGAACACTGAAGCTTTCTTT
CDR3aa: CAILPGGMNTEAFF

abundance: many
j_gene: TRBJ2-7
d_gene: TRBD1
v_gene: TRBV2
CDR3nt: TGTGCCAGCAGTGGACAGGGCAAGTCCTACGAGCAGTACTTC
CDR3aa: CASSGQGKSYEQYF

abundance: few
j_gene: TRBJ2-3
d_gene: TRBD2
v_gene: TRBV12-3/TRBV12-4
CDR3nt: TGTGCCAGCAGTTTGGGACTAGCGGGAAGCACAGATACGCAGTATTTT
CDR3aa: CASSLGLAGSTDTQYF

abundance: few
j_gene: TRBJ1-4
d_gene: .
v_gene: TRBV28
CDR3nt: TGTGCCAGCAGGCGCCGGCTGGGGTCAACTAATGAAAAACTGTTTTTT
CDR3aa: CASRRRLGSTNEKLFF

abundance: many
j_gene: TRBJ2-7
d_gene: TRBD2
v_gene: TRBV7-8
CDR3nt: TGTGCCAGCAGCTTAATACCGGGACTAGCGGCTTACGAGCAGTACTTC
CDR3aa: CASSLIPGLAAYEQYF

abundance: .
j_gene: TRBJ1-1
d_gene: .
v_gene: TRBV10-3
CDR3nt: TGTGCCATCAGTGAGTATGGGGACGGGAACACTGAAGCTTTCTTT
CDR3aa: CAISEYGDGNTEAFF

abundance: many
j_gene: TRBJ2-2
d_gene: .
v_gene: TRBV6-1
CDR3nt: TGTGCCAGCAGCCCGGACTTGAACACCGGGGAGCTGTTTTTT
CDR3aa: CASSPDLNTGELFF

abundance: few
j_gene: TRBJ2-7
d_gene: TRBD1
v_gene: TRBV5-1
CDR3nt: TGCGCCAGCAGCCTCGACAGGGACCAGTACTTC
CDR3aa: CASSLDRDQYF

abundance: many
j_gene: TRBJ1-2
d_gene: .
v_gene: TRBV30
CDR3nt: TGTGCCTGGATGGCGAATACTAACTATGGCTACACCTTC
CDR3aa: CAWMANTNYGYTF

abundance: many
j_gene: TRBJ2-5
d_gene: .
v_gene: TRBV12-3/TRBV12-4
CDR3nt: TGTGCCAGCAGTCCAGGGTCCCAAGAGACCCAGTACTTC
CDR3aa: CASSPGSQETQYF

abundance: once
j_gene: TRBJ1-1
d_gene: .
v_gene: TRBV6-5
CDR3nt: TGTGCCAGCAGTTACAATCGGGGGGCGGCCACTGAGGCTTCCTTT
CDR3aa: CASSYNRGAATEASF

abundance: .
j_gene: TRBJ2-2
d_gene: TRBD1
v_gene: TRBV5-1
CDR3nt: TGCGCCAGCAGCTTGGACGATGGACAGGCGACCGGGGAGCTGTTTTTT
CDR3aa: CASSLDDGQATGELFF

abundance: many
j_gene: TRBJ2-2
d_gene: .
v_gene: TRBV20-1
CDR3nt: TGCAGTGCTCGTGAGGGTGCGAACACCGGGGAGCTGTTTTTT
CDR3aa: CSAREGANTGELFF

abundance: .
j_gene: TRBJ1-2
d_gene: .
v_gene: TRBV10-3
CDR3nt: TGTGCCATCAGTGAGAGGGGCGGGAACTATGGCTACACCTTC
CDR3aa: CAISERGGNYGYTF

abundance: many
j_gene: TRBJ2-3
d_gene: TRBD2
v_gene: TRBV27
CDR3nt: TGTGCCAGCAGTCCGCGACTAGCGGGGCGGTCCACAGATACGCAGTATTTT
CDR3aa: CASSPRLAGRSTDTQYF

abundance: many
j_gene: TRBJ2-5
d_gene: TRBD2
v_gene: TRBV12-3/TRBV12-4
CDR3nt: TGTGCCAGCAGTTTTGGGCGGGAGATACAGACCCAGTACTTC
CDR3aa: CASSFGREIQTQYF

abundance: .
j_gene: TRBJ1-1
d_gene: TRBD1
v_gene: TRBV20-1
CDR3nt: TGCAGTGCTCTAGACAGGGGGCCTGAAGCTTTCTTT
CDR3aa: CSALDRGPEAFF

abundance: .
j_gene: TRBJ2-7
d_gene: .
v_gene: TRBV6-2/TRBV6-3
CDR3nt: TGTGCCAGCATTCCTGCCGGACTTACCTACGAGCAGTACTTC
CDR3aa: CASIPAGLTYEQYF

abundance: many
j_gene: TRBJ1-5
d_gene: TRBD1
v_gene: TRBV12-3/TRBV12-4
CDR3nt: TGTGCCAGCAGTTTTTTAGGGGAGACAGGGACCAATCAGCCCCAGCATTTT
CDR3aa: CASSFLGETGTNQPQHF

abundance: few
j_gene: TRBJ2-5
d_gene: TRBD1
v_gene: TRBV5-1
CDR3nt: TGCGCCAGCAGCCCAACCCGGAGGGACAGGGGGGAGACCCAGTACTTC
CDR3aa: CASSPTRRDRGETQYF

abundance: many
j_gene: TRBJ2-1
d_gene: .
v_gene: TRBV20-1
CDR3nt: TGCAGTGCGATCAACGTGGGTACCTACAATGAGCAGTTCTTC
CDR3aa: CSAINVGTYNEQFF

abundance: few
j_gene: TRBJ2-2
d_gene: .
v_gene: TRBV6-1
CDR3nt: TGTGCCAGCAGGTGGGGTCTGCTAAACACCGGGGAGCTGTTTTTT
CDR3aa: CASRWGLLNTGELFF

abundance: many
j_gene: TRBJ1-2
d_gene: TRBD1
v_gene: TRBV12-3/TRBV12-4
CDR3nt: TGTGCCAGCAGTTACCTGTGGACAGGGGGCTATAATGGCTACACCTTC
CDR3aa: CASSYLWTGGYNGYTF

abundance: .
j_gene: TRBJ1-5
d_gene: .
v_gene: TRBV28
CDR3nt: TGTGCCAGCAGTTGGGACAGCAATCAGCCCCAGCATTTT
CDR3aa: CASSWDSNQPQHF

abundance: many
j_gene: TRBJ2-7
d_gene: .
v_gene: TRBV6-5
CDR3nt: TGTGCCAGCAGTTACTCTTCAGGGAGTGTCCTTGACGAGCAGTACTTC
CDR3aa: CASSYSSGSVLDEQYF

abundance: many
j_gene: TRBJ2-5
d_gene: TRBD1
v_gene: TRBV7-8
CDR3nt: TGTGCCAGCAAACAAACCGGGACAGGGGAAGGGGAGACCCAGTACTTC
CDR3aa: CASKQTGTGEGETQYF

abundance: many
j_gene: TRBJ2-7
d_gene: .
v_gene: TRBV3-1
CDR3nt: TGTGCCAGCGGAAACTACGAGCAGTACTTC
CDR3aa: CASGNYEQYF

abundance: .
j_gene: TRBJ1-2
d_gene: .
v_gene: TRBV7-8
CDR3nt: TGTGCCAGCAGCTTAGGAGTGGCGGATGCTTATGGCTACACCTTC
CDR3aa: CASSLGVADAYGYTF